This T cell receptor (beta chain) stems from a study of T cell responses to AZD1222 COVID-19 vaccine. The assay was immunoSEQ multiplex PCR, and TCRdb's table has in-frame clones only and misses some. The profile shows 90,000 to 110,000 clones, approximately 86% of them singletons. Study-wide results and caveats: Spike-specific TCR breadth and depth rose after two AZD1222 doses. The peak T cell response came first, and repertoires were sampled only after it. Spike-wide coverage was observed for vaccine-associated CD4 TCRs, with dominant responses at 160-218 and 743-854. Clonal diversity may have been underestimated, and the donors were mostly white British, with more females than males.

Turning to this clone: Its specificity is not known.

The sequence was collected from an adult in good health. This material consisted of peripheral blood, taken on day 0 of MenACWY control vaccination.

CDR3 in DNA: TGTGCCAGCACTCAAAGGATGGGGGCGGCTAATGAAAAACTGTTTTTT. Protein: CASTQRMGAANEKLFF. The J gene is TRBJ1-4, the V gene TRBV28; the D gene is possibly TRBD1 (6 bases). The germline CDR1 and CDR2 sequences are MDHEN and SYDVKM. This CDR3 has 16 amino acids. The V and J ends lost 7 bases and 3 bases respectively, with 18 bases between them. The whole variable domain, remainder taken from reference TRBV28 and TRBJ1-4, is DVKVTQSSRYLVKRTGEKVFLECVQDMDHENMFWYRQDPGLGLRLIYFSYDVKMKEKGDIPEGYSVSREKKERFSLILESASTNQTSMYLCASTQRMGAANEKLFFGSGTQLSVL.